These T cell receptor beta chains were read from a single sample in a study of T-cell memory formation after mild COVID-19. TCRdb re-called the 5' RACE reads with MiXCR, one entry per CDR3 protein. The table has around 390,000 distinct CDR3 sequences, roughly 15% seen once. Sequencing was performed on PBMCs or a T cell subset sorted from them (not recorded which). The receptors come from a man aged 18 to 29 who had mild COVID-19 (a few samples of this study predate the infection). Cell type and time point are not known. Both conserved end residues are part of each CDR3. D genes are given only for firm matches. Expanded clones get a size class; other rows say once, few or many, or leave the size out.

clone size	J gene	V gene	D gene	CDR3 DNA	CDR3 protein
.	TRBJ2-3	TRBV4-1	.	TGCGCCAGCAGCCAACACGGGACGGACCGCACAGATACGCAGTATTTT	CASSQHGTDRTDTQYF
few	TRBJ1-5	TRBV9	.	TGTGCCAGCAGCGTAAGTAGTGGAGCCGATCAGCCCCAGCATTTT	CASSVSSGADQPQHF
once	TRBJ2-6	TRBV5-1	.	TGCGCCAGCAGCGGCAGGGTAACCGGGGCCAACGTCCTGACTTTC	CASSGRVTGANVLTF
.	TRBJ2-7	TRBV6-5	TRBD2	TGTGCCAGCAGTAACTGGGGGGGGGTCGAGCAGTACTTC	CASSNWGGVEQYF
few	TRBJ1-2	TRBV9	.	TGTGCCAGCAGCGACGGCACAGCCATCTATGGCTACACCTTC	CASSDGTAIYGYTF
few	TRBJ1-1	TRBV4-3	.	TGCGCCAGCAGCCAAGATGGACAGCGGAACACTGAAGCTTTCTTT	CASSQDGQRNTEAFF
few	TRBJ1-6	TRBV20-1	.	TGCAGTGCCCCACGGGCGGCCGCCGCCAATTCACCCCTCCACTTT	CSAPRAAAANSPLHF
few	TRBJ2-2	TRBV4-3	.	TGCGCCAGCAGCCAAAAACGTGTCACGAACACCGGGGAGCTGTTTTTT	CASSQKRVTNTGELFF
few	TRBJ2-3	TRBV7-2	TRBD2	TGTGCCAGCAGATCTACTAGCGGGGTAGGAGATACGCAGTATTTT	CASRSTSGVGDTQYF
.	TRBJ2-7	TRBV14	.	TGTGCCAGCAGCCAAGATCTCGGGAACGAGCAGTACTTC	CASSQDLGNEQYF
many	TRBJ2-1	TRBV6-5	TRBD2	TGTGCCAGCAGTTACAGGGCTAGCGGGGGGGCAAGGCAGTTCTTC	CASSYRASGGARQFF
.	TRBJ1-2	TRBV6-5	.	TGTGCCAGCAGACAGCATAACTATGGCTACACCTTC	CASRQHNYGYTF
few	TRBJ1-1	TRBV29-1	.	TGCAGCGTTCAGAGGAAGCTGGGTAGGGACACTGAAGCTTTCTTT	CSVQRKLGRDTEAFF
few	TRBJ1-6	TRBV7-2	.	TGTGCCAGCAGCTTACAGGGACCCGATAATTCACCCCTCCACTTT	CASSLQGPDNSPLHF
.	TRBJ2-5	TRBV15	.	TGTGCCACCAGCTTACGTCTGGAGAAAGAGACCCAGTACTTC	CATSLRLEKETQYF
few	TRBJ2-1	TRBV5-1	TRBD1	TGCGCCAGCAGCTTTGGGACAGGGTGGACTGAGCAGTTCTTC	CASSFGTGWTEQFF
.	TRBJ1-2	TRBV2	.	TGTGCCAGCAAGGCGGACACGAATAACTATGGCTACACCTTC	CASKADTNNYGYTF
few	TRBJ2-7	TRBV10-3	.	TGTGTTAAACTTGGGGCCCGGGGCTGCTCCTACGAGCAGTACTTC	CVKLGARGCSYEQYF
few	TRBJ2-3	TRBV20-1	TRBD2	TGCAGTGCTAGAGACCGACTAGCGGGCACAGATACGCAGTATTTT	CSARDRLAGTDTQYF
few	TRBJ2-2	TRBV9	TRBD2	TGTGCCAGCAGCGTAATAAGCGGGGGCTTCGCCGGGGAGCTGTTTTTT	CASSVISGGFAGELFF
.	TRBJ1-1	TRBV7-2	.	TGTGCCAGCAGCTTAATTCCTTTCTTT	CASSLIPFF
.	TRBJ2-5	TRBV6-2/TRBV6-3	TRBD2	TGTGCCAGCAGTTCCGACCCGGGACTAGCGGGAGAGACCCAGTACTTC	CASSSDPGLAGETQYF